A selection of T cell receptor beta chains follows, all from one sample in a study of shared clonotypes between healthy human individuals. Sequencing used immunoSEQ multiplex PCR; TCRdb keeps in-frame clones, though not all of them. Of roughly 1,600,000 clones in the sample, less than 99% were seen once. The sequenced sample was naive CD4+ T cells sorted from blood. These TCRs come from a man aged 30-40 years in good health. The CDR3 runs from the conserved cysteine through the conserved F or W. A D gene is named only where the DNA matches it firmly. Clone size, where shown, is once, few, many, or a class for clones that have expanded.

j_gene | d_gene | v_gene | abundance | CDR3aa | CDR3nt
TRBJ2-1 | TRBD1 | TRBV30 | - | CAWSKDRGVGYNEQFF | TGTGCCTGGAGTAAAGACAGGGGAGTGGGGTACAATGAGCAGTTCTTC
TRBJ1-1 | TRBD1 | TRBV18 | - | CASSPLVRGRDTEAFF | TGTGCCAGCTCACCGCTTGTCAGGGGGCGCGACACTGAAGCTTTCTTT
TRBJ2-2 | TRBD1 | TRBV7-9 | - | CASSPGTVLTGELFF | TGTGCCAGCAGTCCCGGGACAGTCCTCACCGGGGAGCTGTTTTTT
TRBJ2-7 | - | TRBV9 | - | CASSGGAGNYEQYF | TGTGCCAGCAGCGGCGGGGCAGGGAACTACGAGCAGTACTTC
TRBJ2-5 | - | TRBV11-2 | once | CASSPPGRGVETQYF | TGTGCCAGCAGCCCCCCGGGGCGTGGGGTAGAGACCCAGTACTTC
TRBJ2-3 | TRBD2 | TRBV7-9 | - | CASFGLAEGDTQYF | TGTGCCAGCTTCGGACTAGCGGAGGGAGATACGCAGTATTTT
TRBJ1-2 | - | TRBV29-1 | - | CSVGGDYGYTF | TGCAGCGTTGGGGGGGACTATGGCTACACCTTC
TRBJ2-3 | - | TRBV2 | - | CASIPGVTDTQYF | TGTGCCAGCATTCCGGGGGTCACAGATACGCAGTATTTT
TRBJ1-5 | - | TRBV5-5 | - | CASSSDGSQPQHF | TGTGCCAGCAGCTCCGATGGGTCTCAGCCCCAGCATTTT
TRBJ2-1 | TRBD1 | TRBV23-1 | - | CASSLGTGSYNEQFF | TGCGCCAGCTCACTTGGGACAGGGTCCTACAATGAGCAGTTCTTC
TRBJ2-3 | TRBD2 | TRBV5-1 | - | CASSLAGAGGGDTQYF | TGCGCCAGCAGCCTCGCCGGGGCGGGAGGTGGTGATACGCAGTATTTT
TRBJ2-5 | TRBD1 | TRBV5-5 | - | CASSFFQGARETQYF | TGTGCCAGCAGCTTCTTTCAGGGGGCAAGGGAGACCCAGTACTTC
TRBJ2-1 | - | TRBV6-1 | - | CASTEYSGYNEQFF | TGTGCCAGCACCGAGTATAGCGGTTACAATGAGCAGTTCTTC
TRBJ2-1 | TRBD2 | TRBV11-2 | - | CASSQLAGENNEQFF | TGTGCCAGCAGCCAACTAGCGGGGGAGAACAATGAGCAGTTCTTC
TRBJ2-1 | - | TRBV19 | - | CASGDRIEQFF | TGTGCCAGTGGCGACAGAATTGAGCAGTTCTTC